This is a list of T cell receptor beta chains from one sample in a study of T cells in Graves' hyperthyroidism and ophthalmopathy. MiXCR was run by TCRdb on the multiplex PCR reads, yielding one entry per CDR3 protein. The sample lists under 200,000 distinct CDR3 sequences; over 8% were seen once. Sequencing used blood. All receptors come from a woman in her late teens or twenties with Graves' hyperthyroidism that later progressed to Graves' ophthalmopathy. Each CDR3 is given with its conserved first and last residue.

j_gene,v_gene,CDR3aa
TRBJ2-2,TRBV11-2,CASSLMGRSNGELFF
TRBJ2-2,TRBV9,CASSVALAGFTGELFF
TRBJ2-3,TRBV7-8,CASSLRTSGIKTSTDTQYF
TRBJ2-1,TRBV20-1,CSARDPGLVDTEQFF
TRBJ1-1,TRBV2,CASSEALRPMNTEAFF
TRBJ2-3,TRBV10-3,CAISVTSGGNTDTQYF
TRBJ1-2,TRBV10-3,CAISVNRQDYGYTF
TRBJ1-2,TRBV27,CASSLSNQGNYGYTF
TRBJ2-5,TRBV5-5,CASSTLAVRGPQETQYF
TRBJ2-1,TRBV20-1,CSALVLAGDSNEQFF
TRBJ1-2,TRBV6-1,CASISQPGQDNYGYTF
TRBJ2-2,TRBV20-1,CSARTVNTGELFF
TRBJ2-1,TRBV7-2,CASSLDYYNEQFF
TRBJ2-1,TRBV4-1,CASSQDLAGVKNNEQFF
TRBJ1-1,TRBV4-1,CASSQAGQGDTEAFF
TRBJ1-5,TRBV20-1,CSTRDTNQPQHF
TRBJ2-1,TRBV7-2,CASSVWGEQFF